This TCR beta chain was sequenced in a study of beta chain features in type 1 diabetes. Findings of the study overall: Individuals with type 1 diabetes displayed fewer insertions and more deletions at VDJ junctions.

The study reverse transcribed the entire isolated RNA, so it sequenced expressed TCRB transcripts. Generated by immunoSEQ multiplex PCR, the TCRdb table keeps only in-frame clones and is missing some. Here the sample spans hundreds of thousands of clones, around 12% being singletons. As to this clone: What it binds is unknown.

Germline CDR1 reads LNHDA; CDR2 reads SQIVND (reference sequence). The CDR3 totals 14 residues. Trimming pared 2 bases from V and 0 bases from J, leaving 8 bases between. Central memory, naive, regulatory and stem cell-like memory CD4+ cells were sorted by CD45RO/CCR7/CD25/CD127/CD95/CD27. The clonotype originates from a man aged 18 to 30 in good health. The rearrangement links TRBV19 to TRBJ2-7; D remains ambiguous. Sequencing input: naive CD4+ T cells from blood. CDR3 region: CASSIPESSYEQYF. CDR3 coding DNA: TGTGCCAGTAGTATACCGGAGAGCTCCTACGAGCAGTACTTC.